These 17 T cell receptor beta chains were sequenced from one sample in a study of T cell repertoires in ileal Crohn's disease. Only in-frame clones appear in the TCRdb table, and some are missing; sequencing was by immunoSEQ multiplex PCR. The sample carries 55,000 to 65,000 clones, approximately 88% recorded once. Regarding time point: neoterminal ileum biopsy at postoperative endoscopy, about 6 months after surgery. Sample: ileal tissue. These TCRs come from an adult with Crohn's disease.

The V gene is TRBV27, the J gene TRBJ1-2, with TRBD1 matching 9 bases. The CDR3 sequence is 13 residues long. CDR1 is MNHEY, CDR2 SMNVEV, per germline (reference sequence). V was pared by 5 bases and J by 8 bases, with 6 bases of the junction left unmatched. The CDR3 nucleotides read TGTGCCAGCAGTCCGGGACAGGGAAGCGGCTACACCTTC. As protein: CASSPGQGSGYTF.

The chain carries TRBV7-6 and TRBJ2-2; D remains ambiguous. The CDR3 is 16 amino acids. Trimming left V 2 bases short and J 4 bases short, with 14 bases between. CDR1 SGHVS and CDR2 FNYEAQ come from the germline V gene. CDR3 region: CASSLHPGPGTGELFF. Written as DNA, the CDR3 is TGTGCCAGCAGCTTACATCCCGGCCCAGGCACCGGGGAGCTGTTTTTT.

V usage is TRBV7-2 and J usage is TRBJ2-5, with D perhaps matching TRBD1 (6 bases). With 6 bases removed from V and 7 bases from J, the gap between germline ends came to 15 bases. Germline CDR1 reads SGHTA; CDR2 reads FQGNSA. The length of the CDR3 is 13 residues. CDR3 DNA sequence: TGTGCCAGCAGAGGACAGCCCCAGGGGACCCAGTACTTC. Its translation: CASRGQPQGTQYF.

The V call is TRBV19, the J call TRBJ1-5; 9 bases are a match to TRBD1. V lost 7 bases and J lost 7; bases outside the gene matches: 11. This CDR3 is 15 amino acids long. Germline V lookup: CDR1 LNHDA, CDR2 SQIVND (reference sequence). CDR3 sequence: CASNPGQGMGQPQHF. In DNA form, the CDR3 reads TGTGCCAGTAACCCTGGACAGGGGATGGGACAGCCCCAGCATTTT.

The rearrangement joins TRBV28 to TRBJ2-2; no definite D call. CDR1 is MDHEN, CDR2 SYDVKM, per germline. V dropped 5 bases and J dropped 0 bases, with 19 bases sitting between them. The CDR3 consists of 18 residues. The CDR3 reads CASSTIRIFFANTGELFF. CDR3 nucleotides: TGTGCCAGCAGTACGATTAGAATTTTTTTCGCGAACACCGGGGAGCTGTTTTTT.

The chain combines TRBV5-1 with TRBJ1-1; TRBD1 matches at 7 bases. With V trimmed by 3 bases and J by 1 base, 9 bases remained unmatched. In germline, CDR1 is SGHRS, CDR2 YFSETQ. The CDR3 has 16 residues. The CDR3 region is CASSSTSRGKNTEAFF. The CDR3 nucleotides read TGCGCCAGCAGCTCCACGTCCAGGGGGAAGAACACTGAAGCTTTCTTT.

The V and J genes are TRBV27 and TRBJ1-2; D gene uncertain. Per germline, CDR1 MNHEY and CDR2 SMNVEV (reference sequence). The CDR3 loop spans 13 amino acids. The V and J ends lost 5 bases and 4 bases respectively, with 11 bases between them. The chain's CDR3 is CASSPGMGYGYTF. CDR3 DNA: TGTGCCAGCAGTCCCGGGATGGGCTATGGCTACACCTTC.

The CDR3 DNA reads as TGTGCCAGCAGCCAATCGTCCTCCGGAAACACCATATATTTT. This sequence encodes CASSQSSSGNTIYF. The chain links TRBV16 to TRBJ1-3; D is unresolved. V dropped 0 bases and J dropped 4 bases, with 7 bases sitting between them. The CDR3 consists of 14 residues. Germline V CDR1 and CDR2: KGHSY, FQNENV.

The chain has TRBV6-5 and TRBJ1-4; D unresolved. Trimming left V 2 bases short and J 4 bases short, with 11 bases between. The CDR3 runs to 15 residues. Germline lookup yields CDR1 MNHEY and CDR2 SVGAGI. The CDR3 nucleotides are TGTGCCAGCAGTTACGCAGCGAGGAATAATGAAAAACTGTTTTTT. Translated, it gives CASSYAARNNEKLFF.

The chain joins TRBV5-1 to TRBJ1-6; D perhaps matches TRBD1 (6 bases). Per germline, CDR1 SGHRS and CDR2 YFSETQ. The CDR3 loop spans 16 amino acids. V dropped 4 bases and J dropped 7 bases, with 18 bases sitting between them. The CDR3 sequence is CASSPTGIGGNSPLHF. Here the CDR3 DNA reads TGCGCCAGCAGCCCCACAGGGATTGGAGGAAATTCACCCCTCCACTTT.

This clone came up once. This chain uses TRBV5-1 with TRBJ2-1; TRBD1 aligns across 9 bases. The germline CDR1 and CDR2 sequences are SGHRS and YFSETQ. The CDR3 is 15 amino acids. V lost 0 bases, J lost 2 bases, and 0 bases stayed unmatched. CDR3 nucleotide sequence: TGCGCCAGCAGCTTGGGGACAGGGGCCTACAATGAGCAGTTCTTC. The encoded protein is CASSLGTGAYNEQFF.

This clone appeared a single time. The chain employs TRBV5-6 and TRBJ1-1; a weak D match, TRBD1 (6 bases). The germline V and J ends were trimmed by 2 bases and 7 bases, with 24 bases remaining between them. The length of the CDR3 is 17 residues. From germline, CDR1 is SGHDT and CDR2 YYEEEE. The chain's CDR3 is CASSFSLRGGARGEAFF. CDR3 bases: TGTGCCAGCAGCTTCAGCCTCCGTGGGGGGGCACGGGGTGAAGCTTTCTTT.

This chain uses TRBV5-4 with TRBJ1-6; D perhaps matches TRBD1 (5 bases). Germline lookup yields CDR1 SGHNT and CDR2 YYREEE (reference sequence). This CDR3 spans 14 amino acids. Deletions cut 2 bases from V and 5 bases from J, with 8 bases between. The CDR3 DNA reads as TGTGCCAGCAGCTTTCAGGGAAATAATTCACCCCTCCACTTT. Encoded protein: CASSFQGNNSPLHF.

The chain joins TRBV6-1 to TRBJ2-2; no clear D gene. Per the germline V gene, CDR1 is MNHNS and CDR2 is SASEGT. V lost 8 bases and J 1 base, leaving 11 bases between the germline ends. CDR3 length: 14 residues. The CDR3 nucleotides read TGTGCCAGCGGTAGGCAGGTGAACACCGGGGAGCTGTTTTTT. Its translation is CASGRQVNTGELFF.

The chain joins TRBV4-3 to TRBJ2-5; tentative D call: TRBD2 (5 bases). This CDR3 spans 15 amino acids. Germline CDR1 reads LGHNA; CDR2 reads YSLEER. V lost 0 bases to trimming and J lost 7 bases, with 15 bases between them. CDR3: CASSQDAGEHGTQYF. The CDR3 nucleotides are TGCGCCAGCAGCCAAGATGCGGGCGAGCATGGGACCCAGTACTTC.

The rearrangement joins TRBV7-9 to TRBJ1-2, with no clear D. Germline V gene sequence: CDR1 SEHNR, CDR2 FQNEAQ (reference sequence). The length of the CDR3 is 13 residues. Between the trimmed V and J ends, which lost 4 bases and 8 bases, there was a span of 14 bases. This chain's CDR3 is CASSSGRERGYTF. DNA of the CDR3: TGTGCCAGCAGCTCCGGGCGGGAGCGCGGCTACACCTTC.

J is TRBJ1-2 and V is TRBV5-4, with D possibly matching TRBD1 (6 bases). The CDR3 length is 13 residues. Between the trimmed V and J ends, which lost 4 bases and 6 bases, there was a span of 13 bases. Germline-derived CDR1 and CDR2 are SGHNT and YYREEE (reference sequence). For the CDR3, the DNA is TGTGCCAGCAGCGCCACAGGGTCGGATGGCTACACCTTC. It encodes CASSATGSDGYTF. The whole variable domain, filled in from reference TRBV5-4 and TRBJ1-2, reads ETGVTQSPTHLIKTRGQQVTLRCSSQSGHNTVSWYQQALGQGPQFIFQYYREEENGRGNFPPRFSGLQFPNYSSELNVNALELDDSALYLCASSATGSDGYTFGSGTRLTVV.